The next 8 T cell receptor beta chains were all read from a single sample in a study of OX40 agonist ivuxolimab in advanced cancers. Clones were read by immunoSEQ multiplex PCR, and TCRdb kept only the in-frame ones, dropping some. The data contain fewer than 45,000 clones, more than 70% of them singletons. Specimen: CD4+ or CD8+ T cells sorted from blood, collected in a trial of the OX40 agonist ivuxolimab. The receptors were sampled from an adult with an advanced solid tumor such as melanoma, head and neck, liver or kidney cancer.

V gene TRBV28 combines with J gene TRBJ2-2; 15 nucleotides match TRBD2. The V gene's germline CDR1 is MDHEN and CDR2 SYDVKM. CDR3 length: 23 amino acids. J lost 4 bases, V lost 2 bases, and 20 bases had no gene match. In DNA, the CDR3 is TGTGCCAGCAGTTTACAGCTTCTGGCAGGGGGGACTAGCGGGAGGAGTGTCACCGGGGAGCTGTTTTTT. It yields the protein CASSLQLLAGGTSGRSVTGELFF. Supplemented by reference TRBV28 and TRBJ2-2, the full variable domain reads DVKVTQSSRYLVKRTGEKVFLECVQDMDHENMFWYRQDPGLGLRLIYFSYDVKMKEKGDIPEGYSVSREKKERFSLILESASTNQTSMYLCASSLQLLAGGTSGRSVTGELFFGEGSRLTVL.

The chain employs TRBV9 and TRBJ2-7; 12 bases line up with TRBD2. V lost 4 bases and J lost 5; bases outside the gene matches: 4. The germline V gene has CDR1 SGDLS and CDR2 YYNGEE. The CDR3 covers 14 residues. The CDR3 loop reads CASSPSGRVNEQYF. CDR3 in DNA: TGTGCCAGCAGCCCTAGCGGGAGGGTGAACGAGCAGTACTTC.

This clone appeared a few times. The chain links TRBV7-8 to TRBJ1-5; D might be TRBD1 (6 bases). The CDR3 has 14 amino acids. V dropped 3 bases and J dropped 5 bases, with 11 bases sitting between them. The germline V gene encodes CDR1 SGHVS and CDR2 FQNEAQ. The DNA for the CDR3 is TGTGCCAGCAGCTTGAGGGGGGTCGATCAGCCCCAGCATTTT. Amino acids: CASSLRGVDQPQHF.

V and J are TRBV18 and TRBJ2-2, with D tentatively TRBD2 (6 bases). The V and J ends lost 9 bases and 5 bases respectively, with 13 bases between them. The CDR3 has 13 amino acids. The V gene's germline CDR1 is KGHSH and CDR2 LQKENI. The CDR3 region is CASPGSGTGELFF. In nucleotides, the CDR3 is TGTGCCAGTCCCGGAAGCGGGACCGGGGAGCTGTTTTTT. The full variable domain, completed using reference TRBV18 and TRBJ2-2, is NAGVMQNPRHLVRRRGQEARLRCSPMKGHSHVYWYRQLPEEGLKFMVYLQKENIIDESGMPKERFSAEFPKEGPSILRIQQVVRGDSAAYFCASPGSGTGELFFGEGSRLTVL.

The rearrangement uses TRBV4-1 and TRBJ2-7; D gene ambiguous. CDR1 and CDR2 from the germline V gene are MGHRA and YSYEKL. The length of the CDR3 is 13 residues. The V end was cut by 2 bases, the J end by 2 bases, with 7 bases between. The CDR3: CASSQTSTYEQYF. Here the CDR3 DNA reads TGCGCCAGCAGCCAAACGTCCACCTACGAGCAGTACTTC.

This clone has only one observation. The chain has TRBV29-1 and TRBJ2-3; possible D gene TRBD2, 6 bases. Trimming removed 0 bases from V and 4 bases from J, with 23 bases in between. This CDR3 has 18 amino acids. Germline CDR1 and CDR2: SQVTM and ANQGSEA. In DNA, the CDR3 is TGCAGCGTTGAAGATGTGGGGTTGGGGACTCACCCCGCAGATACGCAGTATTTT. This translates into CSVEDVGLGTHPADTQYF.

This chain joins TRBV19 and TRBJ1-1; TRBD1 is a possible D gene (6 bases). Looked up from germline, CDR1 is LNHDA and CDR2 is SQIVND (reference sequence). The V and J ends lost 2 bases and 0 bases respectively, with 10 bases between them. The CDR3 is made up of 15 amino acids. The CDR3 DNA follows: TGTGCCAGTAGTATATCGACAGGAATGAACACTGAAGCTTTCTTT. Encoded protein: CASSISTGMNTEAFF.

The rearrangement joins TRBV4-3 to TRBJ2-7; no firm D call. This CDR3 comprises 15 residues. Germline-derived CDR1 and CDR2 are LGHNA and YSLEER. Deletions cut 1 base from V and 0 bases from J, with 10 bases between. This chain's CDR3 is CASSQATAVSYEQYF. As DNA, the CDR3 is TGCGCCAGCAGCCAAGCCACCGCGGTCTCCTACGAGCAGTACTTC.